This T cell receptor beta chain was identified during a study of T-cell memory formation after mild COVID-19. This CDR3 comprises 15 residues. Germline V gene lookup returns CDR1 SGHNT and CDR2 YYREEE (reference sequence). V shed 2 bases and J shed 1 base, with 7 bases lying between them. General observations from the study: Contracting CD8+ clones were enriched in EMRA, CD4+ mainly in CM and EM. The pre-infection memory compartment contained some responding clones, suggesting cross-reactive memory joined. In second-wave clones peaking day 37, SARS-CoV-2 specificity remained unconfirmed.

The authors produced TCR alpha and TCR beta cDNA libraries with sample barcodes and UMIs by 5'RACE using constant-segment primers. TCRdb called the 5' RACE reads again in MiXCR, with one record for every CDR3 protein. The sample lists some 210,000 distinct CDR3 sequences, 8% to 11% occurring once. As concerns this clonotype: The antigen remains unidentified.

This TCR came from a man aged 18-30 years who had mild COVID-19 (a few samples of this study predate the infection). Cell type and time point are not known. The chain couples TRBV5-4 to TRBJ2-6; D unresolved. Sequenced: PBMCs or a T cell subset sorted from them (not recorded which). CDR3 nucleotide sequence: TGTGCCAGCAGCTTCTTGGGATCTGGGGCCAACGTCCTGACTTTC. This sequence encodes CASSFLGSGANVLTF. Combining the CDR3 with reference TRBV5-4 and TRBJ2-6 gives the whole variable domain ETGVTQSPTHLIKTRGQQVTLRCSSQSGHNTVSWYQQALGQGPQFIFQYYREEENGRGNFPPRFSGLQFPNYSSELNVNALELDDSALYLCASSFLGSGANVLTFGAGSRLTVL.